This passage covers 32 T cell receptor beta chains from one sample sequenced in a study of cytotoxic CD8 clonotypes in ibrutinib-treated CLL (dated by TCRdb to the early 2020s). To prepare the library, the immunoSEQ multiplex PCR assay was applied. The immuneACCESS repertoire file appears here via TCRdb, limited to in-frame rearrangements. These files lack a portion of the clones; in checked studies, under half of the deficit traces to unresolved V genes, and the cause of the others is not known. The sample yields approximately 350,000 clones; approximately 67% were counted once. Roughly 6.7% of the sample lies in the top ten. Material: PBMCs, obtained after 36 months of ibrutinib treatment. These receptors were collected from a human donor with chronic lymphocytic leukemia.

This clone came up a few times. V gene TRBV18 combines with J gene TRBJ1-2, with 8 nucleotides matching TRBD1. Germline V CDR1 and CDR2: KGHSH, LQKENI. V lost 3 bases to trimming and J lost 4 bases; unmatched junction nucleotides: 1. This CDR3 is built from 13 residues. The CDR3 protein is CASSPGQGYGYTF. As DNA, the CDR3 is TGTGCCAGCTCACCCGGACAGGGCTATGGCTACACCTTC. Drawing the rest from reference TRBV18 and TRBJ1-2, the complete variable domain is NAGVMQNPRHLVRRRGQEARLRCSPMKGHSHVYWYRQLPEEGLKFMVYLQKENIIDESGMPKERFSAEFPKEGPSILRIQQVVRGDSAAYFCASSPGQGYGYTFGSGTRLTVV.

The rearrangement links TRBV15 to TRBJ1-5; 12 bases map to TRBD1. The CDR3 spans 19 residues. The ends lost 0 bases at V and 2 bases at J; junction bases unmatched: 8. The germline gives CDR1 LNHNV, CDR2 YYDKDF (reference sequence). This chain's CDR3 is CATSREGDRGRLGNQPQHF. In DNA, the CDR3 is TGTGCCACCAGCAGAGAGGGGGACAGGGGGCGGCTCGGCAATCAGCCCCAGCATTTT.

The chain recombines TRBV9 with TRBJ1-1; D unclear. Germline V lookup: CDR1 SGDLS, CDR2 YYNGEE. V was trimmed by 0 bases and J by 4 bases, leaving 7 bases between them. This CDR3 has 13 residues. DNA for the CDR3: TGTGCCAGCAGCGTAGGGAAAGGCACTGAAGCTTTCTTT. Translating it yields CASSVGKGTEAFF.

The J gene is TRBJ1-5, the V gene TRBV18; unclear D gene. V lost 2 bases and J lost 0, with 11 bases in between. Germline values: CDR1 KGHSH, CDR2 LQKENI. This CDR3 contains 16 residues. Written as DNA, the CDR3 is TGTGCCAGCTCACCAACTCAACATCATAGCAATCAGCCCCAGCATTTT. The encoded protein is CASSPTQHHSNQPQHF.

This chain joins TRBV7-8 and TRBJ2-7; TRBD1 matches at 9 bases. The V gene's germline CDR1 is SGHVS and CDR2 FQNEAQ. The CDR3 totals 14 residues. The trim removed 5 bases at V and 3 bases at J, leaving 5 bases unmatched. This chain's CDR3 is CASSRTGVFYEQYF. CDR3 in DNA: TGTGCCAGCAGCAGGACAGGGGTGTTCTACGAGCAGTACTTC.

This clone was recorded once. CDR3 nucleotide sequence: TGTGCCAGCAGTTACTCTGCAGGCTTCGGCTATGGCTACACCTTC. Residues: CASSYSAGFGYGYTF. The gene calls are TRBV6-5 and TRBJ1-2; D is unresolved. Per germline, CDR1 MNHEY and CDR2 SVGAGI. With 0 bases removed from V and 4 bases from J, the gap between germline ends came to 12 bases. The CDR3 runs to 15 residues.

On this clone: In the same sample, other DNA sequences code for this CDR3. The CDR3 DNA reads as TGCAGCGTTGCCGGCAGATTGAACACTGAAGCTTTCTTT. Translating it yields CSVAGRLNTEAFF. The gene calls are TRBV29-1 and TRBJ1-1; the D is unclear. CDR1 is SQVTM and CDR2 is ANQGSEA in the germline V gene. The ends were cut back, 4 bases at V and 0 bases at J, with 9 bases in the middle. The CDR3 is made up of 13 amino acids.

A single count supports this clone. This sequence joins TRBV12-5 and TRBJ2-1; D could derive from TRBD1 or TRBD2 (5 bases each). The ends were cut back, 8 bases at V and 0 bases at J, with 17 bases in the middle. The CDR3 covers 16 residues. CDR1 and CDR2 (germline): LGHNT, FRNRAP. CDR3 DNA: TGTGCTAGTCCCCCGTTTGGGACGGCCTCCTACAATGAGCAGTTCTTC. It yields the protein CASPPFGTASYNEQFF.

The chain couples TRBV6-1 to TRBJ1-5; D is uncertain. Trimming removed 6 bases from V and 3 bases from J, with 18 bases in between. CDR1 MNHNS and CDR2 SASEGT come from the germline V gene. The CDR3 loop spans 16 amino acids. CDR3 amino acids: CASSENPRGLNQPQHF. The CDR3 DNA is TGTGCCAGCAGCGAAAACCCTCGTGGGCTCAATCAGCCCCAGCATTTT.

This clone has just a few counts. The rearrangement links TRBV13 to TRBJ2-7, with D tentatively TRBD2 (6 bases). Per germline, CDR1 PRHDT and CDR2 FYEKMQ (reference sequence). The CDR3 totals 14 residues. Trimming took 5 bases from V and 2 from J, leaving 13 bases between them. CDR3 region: CASSLGRLAYEQYF. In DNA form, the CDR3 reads TGTGCCAGCAGCCTTGGGAGGCTAGCCTACGAGCAGTACTTC.

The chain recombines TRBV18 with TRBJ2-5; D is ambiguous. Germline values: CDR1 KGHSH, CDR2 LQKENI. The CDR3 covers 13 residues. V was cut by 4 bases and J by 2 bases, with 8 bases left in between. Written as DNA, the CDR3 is TGTGCCAGCTCACGTTCTTCGCAAGAGACCCAGTACTTC. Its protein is CASSRSSQETQYF.

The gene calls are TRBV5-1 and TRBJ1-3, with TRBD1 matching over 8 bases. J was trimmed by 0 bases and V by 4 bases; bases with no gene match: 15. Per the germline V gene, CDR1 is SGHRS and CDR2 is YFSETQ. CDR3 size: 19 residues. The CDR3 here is CASSRMTGARRDSGNTIYF. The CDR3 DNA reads TGCGCCAGCAGCCGGATGACAGGGGCGCGGAGGGACTCTGGAAACACCATATATTTT.

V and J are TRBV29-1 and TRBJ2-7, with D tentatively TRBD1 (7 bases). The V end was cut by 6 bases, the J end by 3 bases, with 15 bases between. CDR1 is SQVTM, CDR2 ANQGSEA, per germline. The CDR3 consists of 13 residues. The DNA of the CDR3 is TGCAGCGTCGGGGGACAGCTGATCTACGAGCAGTACTTC. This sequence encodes CSVGGQLIYEQYF.

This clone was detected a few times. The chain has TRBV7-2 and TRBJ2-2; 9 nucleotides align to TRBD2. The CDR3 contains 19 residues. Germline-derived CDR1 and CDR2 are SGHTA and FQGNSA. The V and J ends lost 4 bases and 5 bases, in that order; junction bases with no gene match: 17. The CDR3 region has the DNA TGTGCCAGCAGCTCCGCCTTCCCGACTAGCGGTAGTTATACCGGGGAGCTGTTTTTT. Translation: CASSSAFPTSGSYTGELFF.

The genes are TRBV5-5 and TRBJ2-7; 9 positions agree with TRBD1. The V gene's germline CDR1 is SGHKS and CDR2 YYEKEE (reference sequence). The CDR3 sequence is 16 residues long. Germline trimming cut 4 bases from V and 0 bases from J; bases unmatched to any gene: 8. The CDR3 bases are TGTGCCAGCAGCGTCCGCGACAGGGGGGGCTCCTACGAGCAGTACTTC. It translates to CASSVRDRGGSYEQYF.

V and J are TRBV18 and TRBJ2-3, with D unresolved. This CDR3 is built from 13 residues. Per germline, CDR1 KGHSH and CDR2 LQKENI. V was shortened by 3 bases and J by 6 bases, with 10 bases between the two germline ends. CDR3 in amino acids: CASSPSEFDTQYF. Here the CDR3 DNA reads TGTGCCAGCTCACCTTCGGAGTTTGATACGCAGTATTTT. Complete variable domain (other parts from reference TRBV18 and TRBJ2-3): NAGVMQNPRHLVRRRGQEARLRCSPMKGHSHVYWYRQLPEEGLKFMVYLQKENIIDESGMPKERFSAEFPKEGPSILRIQQVVRGDSAAYFCASSPSEFDTQYFGPGTRLTVL.

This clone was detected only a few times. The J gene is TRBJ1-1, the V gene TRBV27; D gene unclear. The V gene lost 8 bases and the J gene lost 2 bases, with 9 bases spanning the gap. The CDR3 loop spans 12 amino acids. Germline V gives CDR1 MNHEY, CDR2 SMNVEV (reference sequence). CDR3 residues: CASWQLNTEAFF. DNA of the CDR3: TGTGCCAGCTGGCAGCTAAACACTGAAGCTTTCTTT.

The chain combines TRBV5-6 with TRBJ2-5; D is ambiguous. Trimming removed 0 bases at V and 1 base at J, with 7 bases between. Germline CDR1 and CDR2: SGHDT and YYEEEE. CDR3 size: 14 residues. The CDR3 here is CASSLGHLQETQYF. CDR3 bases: TGTGCCAGCAGCTTGGGTCACCTCCAAGAGACCCAGTACTTC.

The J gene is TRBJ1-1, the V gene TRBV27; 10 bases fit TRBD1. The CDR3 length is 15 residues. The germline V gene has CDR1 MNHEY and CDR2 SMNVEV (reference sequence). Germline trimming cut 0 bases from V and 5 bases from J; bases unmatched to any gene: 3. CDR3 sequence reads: CASSLSRTGGTEAFF. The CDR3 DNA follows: TGTGCCAGCAGTTTATCCCGGACAGGGGGGACTGAAGCTTTCTTT.

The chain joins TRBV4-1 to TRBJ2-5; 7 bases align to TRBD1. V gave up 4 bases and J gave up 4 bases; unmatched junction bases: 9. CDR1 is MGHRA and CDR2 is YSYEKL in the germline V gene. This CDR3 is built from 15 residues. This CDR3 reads CASSRVRGQGETQYF. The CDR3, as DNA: TGCGCCAGCAGCCGGGTAAGGGGGCAAGGAGAGACCCAGTACTTC.

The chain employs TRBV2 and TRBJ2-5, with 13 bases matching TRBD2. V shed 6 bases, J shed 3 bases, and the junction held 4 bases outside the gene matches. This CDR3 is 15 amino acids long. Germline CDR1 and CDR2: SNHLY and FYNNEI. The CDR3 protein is CASSRGLAGEETQYF. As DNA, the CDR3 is TGTGCCAGCAGCCGAGGACTAGCGGGGGAAGAGACCCAGTACTTC.

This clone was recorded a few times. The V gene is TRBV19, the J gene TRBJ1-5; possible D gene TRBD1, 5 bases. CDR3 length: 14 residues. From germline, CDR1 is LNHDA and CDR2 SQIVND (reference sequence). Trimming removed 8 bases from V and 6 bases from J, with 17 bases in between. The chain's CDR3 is CASQAGTGLQPQHF. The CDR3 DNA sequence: TGTGCCAGTCAAGCGGGTACGGGGCTTCAGCCCCAGCATTTT.

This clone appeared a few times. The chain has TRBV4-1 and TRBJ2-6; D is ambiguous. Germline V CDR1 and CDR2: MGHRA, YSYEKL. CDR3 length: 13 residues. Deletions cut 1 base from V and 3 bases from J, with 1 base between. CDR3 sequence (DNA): TGCGCCAGCAGCCAAGTTGGGGCCAACGTCCTGACTTTC. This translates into CASSQVGANVLTF.

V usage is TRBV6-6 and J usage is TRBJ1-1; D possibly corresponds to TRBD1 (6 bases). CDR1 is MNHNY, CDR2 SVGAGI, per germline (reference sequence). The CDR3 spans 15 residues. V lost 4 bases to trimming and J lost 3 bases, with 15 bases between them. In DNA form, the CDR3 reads TGTGCCAGCAGTTTTCCAGGGGTTGGGGACACTGAAGCTTTCTTT. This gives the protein CASSFPGVGDTEAFF.

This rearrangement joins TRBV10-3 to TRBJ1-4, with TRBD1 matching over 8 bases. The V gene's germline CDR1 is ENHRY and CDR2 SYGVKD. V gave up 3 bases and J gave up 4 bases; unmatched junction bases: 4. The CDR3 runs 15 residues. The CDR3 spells CAISDRQGLNEKLFF. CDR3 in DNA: TGTGCCATCAGTGATAGACAGGGGCTTAATGAAAAACTGTTTTTT.

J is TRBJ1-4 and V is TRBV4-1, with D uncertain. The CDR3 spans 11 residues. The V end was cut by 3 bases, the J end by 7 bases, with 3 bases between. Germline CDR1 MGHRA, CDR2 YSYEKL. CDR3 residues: CASSHFEKLFF. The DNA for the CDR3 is TGCGCCAGCAGCCATTTTGAAAAACTGTTTTTT.

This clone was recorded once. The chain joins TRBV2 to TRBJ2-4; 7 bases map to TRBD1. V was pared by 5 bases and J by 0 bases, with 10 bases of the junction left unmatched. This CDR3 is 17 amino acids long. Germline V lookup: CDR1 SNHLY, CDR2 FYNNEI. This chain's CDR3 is CASSTEGQFLAKNIQYF. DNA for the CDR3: TGTGCCAGCAGTACCGAGGGACAGTTTTTAGCCAAAAACATTCAGTACTTC.

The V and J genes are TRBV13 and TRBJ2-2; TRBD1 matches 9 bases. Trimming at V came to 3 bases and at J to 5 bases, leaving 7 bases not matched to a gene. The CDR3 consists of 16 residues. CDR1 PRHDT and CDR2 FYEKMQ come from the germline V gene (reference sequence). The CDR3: CASSLGPGQGTGELFF. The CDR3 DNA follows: TGTGCCAGCAGCTTGGGACCGGGACAGGGAACCGGGGAGCTGTTTTTT. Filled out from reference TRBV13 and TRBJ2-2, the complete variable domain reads AAGVIQSPRHLIKEKRETATLKCYPIPRHDTVYWYQQGPGQDPQFLISFYEKMQSDKGSIPDRFSAQQFSDYHSELNMSSLELGDSALYFCASSLGPGQGTGELFFGEGSRLTVL.

The CDR3 protein is CASSYSQGSNQPQHF. The CDR3 region has the DNA TGTGCCAGCAGTTATTCACAGGGTAGCAATCAGCCCCAGCATTTT. This sequence joins TRBV6-5 and TRBJ1-5; perhaps TRBD1 as D (6 bases). Per germline, CDR1 MNHEY and CDR2 SVGAGI. V lost 3 bases and J 0 bases, leaving 9 bases between the germline ends. This CDR3 has 15 amino acids.

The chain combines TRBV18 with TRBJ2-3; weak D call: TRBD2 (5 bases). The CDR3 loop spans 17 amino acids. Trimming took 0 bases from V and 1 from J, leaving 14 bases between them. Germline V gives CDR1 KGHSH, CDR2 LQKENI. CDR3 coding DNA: TGTGCCAGCTCACCACCGACTACTTTTATCGGCACAGATACGCAGTATTTT. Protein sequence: CASSPPTTFIGTDTQYF.

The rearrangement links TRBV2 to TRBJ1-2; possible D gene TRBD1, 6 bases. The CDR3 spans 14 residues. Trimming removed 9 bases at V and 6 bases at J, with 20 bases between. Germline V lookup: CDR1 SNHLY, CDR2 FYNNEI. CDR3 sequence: CARPGTPQDDGYTF. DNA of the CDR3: TGTGCCAGACCCGGGACACCCCAAGACGATGGCTACACCTTC.

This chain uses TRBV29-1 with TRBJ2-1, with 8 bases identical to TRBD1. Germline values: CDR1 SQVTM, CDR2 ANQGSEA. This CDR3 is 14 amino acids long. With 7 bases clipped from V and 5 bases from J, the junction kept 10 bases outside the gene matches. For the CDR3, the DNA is TGCAGCGCTTATACAGGGGGGAACGACAATGAGCAGTTCTTC. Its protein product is CSAYTGGNDNEQFF.